The rows below give T cell receptor beta chains drawn from one sample of a study of a mutant IDH1 vaccine in newly diagnosed glioma. TCRdb keeps only in-frame clones here, not all; method: immunoSEQ multiplex PCR. The sample lists about 84,000 clones; roughly 77% were seen once. These receptors have no identified antigens. Here the sequenced sample was PBMCs, taken from a glioma patient whose treatment included an IDH1 peptide vaccine. The receptors shown here come from a man aged 35-49 years with glioma. The CDR3 runs from the conserved cysteine through the conserved F or W.

V	CDR3
TRBV5-8	CASSLDGAYEQYF
TRBV21-1	CASVKLGGGLAKNIQYF
TRBV6-5	CASRKTGANYGYTF
TRBV11-3	CASSTDGGYPNNEQFF
TRBV4-3	CASSQGVYGELFF
TRBV2	CASSEEGRLGPQHF
TRBV27	CASSPLGGQGYTF
TRBV5-4	CASSQQGADEQYF
TRBV4-1	CASSQVGLARGVDTQYF
TRBV7-7	CASSLTATDTQYF
TRBV5-4	CASSLRQGAQTEAFF
TRBV4-3	CASSQDVSSGANVLTF
TRBV28	CASSSDTGHPSLNLQFF
TRBV10-3	CAISEKGQGALQPQHF
TRBV27	CASSTLLTGGNTEAFF
TRBV18	CASSPSMTGGGEQYF
TRBV27	CASSETGGTYNEQFF
TRBV9	CASSATGTANEKLFF
TRBV6-5	CASSQGDVETQYF
TRBV4-3	CASSPERFALNQPQHF
TRBV19	CASSIRGLTYGYTF
TRBV5-1	CASSLRSGLPDTQYF